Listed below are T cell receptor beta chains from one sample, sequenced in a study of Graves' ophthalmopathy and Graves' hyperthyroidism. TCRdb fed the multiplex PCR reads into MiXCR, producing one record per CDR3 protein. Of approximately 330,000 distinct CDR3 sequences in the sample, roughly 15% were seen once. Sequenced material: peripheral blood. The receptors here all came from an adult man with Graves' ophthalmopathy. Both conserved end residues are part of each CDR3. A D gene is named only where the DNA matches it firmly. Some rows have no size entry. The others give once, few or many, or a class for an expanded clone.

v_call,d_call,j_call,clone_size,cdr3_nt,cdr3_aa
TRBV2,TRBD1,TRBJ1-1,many,TGTGCCAGCAGTAAGGAGGGGGCAGACACTGAAGCTTTCTTT,CASSKEGADTEAFF
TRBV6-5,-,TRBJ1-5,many,TGTGCCAGCAGTTTCTCTTTAGGGGGACCCCAGCATTTT,CASSFSLGGPQHF
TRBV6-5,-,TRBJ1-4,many,TGTGCCAGCAGTTACTCGGGACGGGCTAATGAAAAACTGTTTTTT,CASSYSGRANEKLFF
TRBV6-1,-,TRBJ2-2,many,TGTGCCAGCAATGGGGGGCCGGGCGGGGAGCTGTTTTTT,CASNGGPGGELFF
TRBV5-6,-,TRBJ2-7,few,TGTGCCAGCAGCTTGATCCTGGACAGAAGCTCCTACGAGCAGTACTTC,CASSLILDRSSYEQYF
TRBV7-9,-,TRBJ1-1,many,TGTGCCAGCAGCCCAGGGACCCGTGAAGCTTTCTTT,CASSPGTREAFF
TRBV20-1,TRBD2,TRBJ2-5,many,TGCAGTGCTTCGGGGGGATCACAAGAGACCCAGTACTTC,CSASGGSQETQYF
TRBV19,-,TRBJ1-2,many,TGTGCCAGTAGTACCTCACTCTCCCAGGGTAACTATGGCTACACCTTC,CASSTSLSQGNYGYTF
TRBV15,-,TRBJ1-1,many,TGTGCCACCAGCGCCCAACCGGGACACACTGAAGCTTTCTTT,CATSAQPGHTEAFF
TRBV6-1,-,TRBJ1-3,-,TGTGCCACCTCACACCAGGGACTTGGAAACACCATATATTTT,CATSHQGLGNTIYF
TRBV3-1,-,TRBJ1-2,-,TGTGCCAGCAGCCAAGTAACAGGGTTATCGAGCTATGGCTACACCTTC,CASSQVTGLSSYGYTF
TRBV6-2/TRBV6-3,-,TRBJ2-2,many,TGTGCCAGCAATAACGGGGGGAACACCGGGGAGCTGTTTTTT,CASNNGGNTGELFF
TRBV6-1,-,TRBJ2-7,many,TGTGCCAGCAGTGAAGAGGGGGGGGACGTGTACGAGCAGTACTTC,CASSEEGGDVYEQYF
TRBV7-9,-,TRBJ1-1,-,TGTGCCAGCTCACCTCTTAAAGGGAGCACTGAAGCTTTCTTT,CASSPLKGSTEAFF
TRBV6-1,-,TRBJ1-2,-,TGTGCCAGCAGACTGACGATAGGGAGGCCCTATGGCTACACCTTC,CASRLTIGRPYGYTF
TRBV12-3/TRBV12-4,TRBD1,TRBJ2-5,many,TGTGCCAGCAATGCCGGGGACAGGGGATATTCGACGGGCGAGACCCAGTACTTC,CASNAGDRGYSTGETQYF
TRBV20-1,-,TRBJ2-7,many,TGCAGTGAAGTAGCGGTGTACAACGAGCAGTACTTC,CSEVAVYNEQYF
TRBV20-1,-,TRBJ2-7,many,TGCAGTGCTATCTCCTCGGGGTCCTACGAGCAGTACTTC,CSAISSGSYEQYF
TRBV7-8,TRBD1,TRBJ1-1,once,TGTGCCAGCAGCATACAACAGGGGGCGCATACTGAAGCTTTCTTT,CASSIQQGAHTEAFF
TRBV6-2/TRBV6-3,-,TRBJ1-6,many,TGTGCCAGCAGTTACTCGTCGGTGGGCGGGCATTCACCCCTCCACTTT,CASSYSSVGGHSPLHF
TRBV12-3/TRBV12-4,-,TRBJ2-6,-,TGTGCCAGCAGTTTAACCCCCCCCATACAGGTTTTCTCTGGGGCCAACGTCCTGACTTTC,CASSLTPPIQVFSGANVLTF
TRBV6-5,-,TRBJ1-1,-,TGTGCCAGCAGTTCCCCAGGGTCCCCACCTATGGGCACTGAAGCTTTCTTT,CASSSPGSPPMGTEAFF
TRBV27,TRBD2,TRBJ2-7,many,TGTGCCAGGAGTTGTGTGGTCCCGACTAGCGGGAGGGCCGGGGAGCAGTACTTC,CARSCVVPTSGRAGEQYF
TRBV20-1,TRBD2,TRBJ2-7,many,TGCAGTGCAACTAAAGTGGGGAGCGGGAGATACTACGAGCAGTACTTC,CSATKVGSGRYYEQYF
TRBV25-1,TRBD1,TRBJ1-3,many,TGTGCCAGCAGTGCATCCGGGACAGCCGGAAACACCATATATTTT,CASSASGTAGNTIYF
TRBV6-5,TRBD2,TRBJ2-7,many,TGTGCCAGCAGTTACTCGGAGCGGGAGCACTCCTACGAGCAGTACTTC,CASSYSEREHSYEQYF
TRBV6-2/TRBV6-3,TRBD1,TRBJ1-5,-,TGTGCCAGCAGTACACACTGGCGGACAGGGGGTAGCAATCAGCCCCAGCATTTT,CASSTHWRTGGSNQPQHF
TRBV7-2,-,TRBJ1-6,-,TGTGCCAGCAGCTTAGCGGGGGATAACTATTCACCCCTCCACTTT,CASSLAGDNYSPLHF
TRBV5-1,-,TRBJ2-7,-,TGCGCCCGCATTACCGGGACAAAAAGCTACGAGCAGTACTTC,CARITGTKSYEQYF
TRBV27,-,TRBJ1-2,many,TGTGCCAGCAGTTTATCGGAGGGTTTGCCCTATGGCTACACCTTC,CASSLSEGLPYGYTF
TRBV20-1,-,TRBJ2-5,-,TGCAGTGCTAGAGGAGAAGGGGGGGGTTTACAAGAGACCCAGTACTTC,CSARGEGGGLQETQYF
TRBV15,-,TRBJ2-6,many,TGTGCCACCAGCAGAGACCTAGGGGCCAACGTCCTGACTTTC,CATSRDLGANVLTF
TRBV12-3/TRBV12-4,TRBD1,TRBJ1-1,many,TGTGCCAGCAGTTCCCTGACAGGGGGGAACACTGAAGCTTTCTTT,CASSSLTGGNTEAFF
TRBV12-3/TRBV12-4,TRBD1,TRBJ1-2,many,TGTGCCAGCAGTTTACCAGGGGACAGGGGATTCTCCGGCTACACCTTC,CASSLPGDRGFSGYTF
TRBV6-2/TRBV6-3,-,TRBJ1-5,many,TGTGCCAGCAGTTCTCCCGAGGTGAGTCATCAGCCCCAGCATTTT,CASSSPEVSHQPQHF
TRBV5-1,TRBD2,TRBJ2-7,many,TGCGCCAGCAGCTGGGGACTAGCGGGAGGGCCGTCCCTCGAGCAGTACTTC,CASSWGLAGGPSLEQYF
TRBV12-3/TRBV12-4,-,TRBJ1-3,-,TGTGCCAGCAGTTGGAGGGTCGGACGGTTAAACACCATATATTTT,CASSWRVGRLNTIYF
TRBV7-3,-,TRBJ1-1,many,TGTGCCAGCAGATCCAACAGTAACACTGAAGCTTTCTTT,CASRSNSNTEAFF
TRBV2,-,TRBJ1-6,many,TGTGCCAGCAGCGAGGGGCAGGGTAATTCACCCCTCCACTTT,CASSEGQGNSPLHF
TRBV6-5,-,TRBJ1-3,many,TGTGCCAGCAGTTATCAGGGGCTCTCTGGAAACACCATATATTTT,CASSYQGLSGNTIYF
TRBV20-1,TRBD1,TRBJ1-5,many,TGCAGTGCTAGAGCGGGGACAGGGACGAGCAATCAGCCCCAGCATTTT,CSARAGTGTSNQPQHF
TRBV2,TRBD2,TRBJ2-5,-,TGTGCCAGCAGTCCCCCGACTAGCGGTCAAGAGACCCAGTACTTC,CASSPPTSGQETQYF
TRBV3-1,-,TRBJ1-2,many,TGTGCCAGCGGGGCAGGCCAGGCATCATCCGGCTACACCTTC,CASGAGQASSGYTF